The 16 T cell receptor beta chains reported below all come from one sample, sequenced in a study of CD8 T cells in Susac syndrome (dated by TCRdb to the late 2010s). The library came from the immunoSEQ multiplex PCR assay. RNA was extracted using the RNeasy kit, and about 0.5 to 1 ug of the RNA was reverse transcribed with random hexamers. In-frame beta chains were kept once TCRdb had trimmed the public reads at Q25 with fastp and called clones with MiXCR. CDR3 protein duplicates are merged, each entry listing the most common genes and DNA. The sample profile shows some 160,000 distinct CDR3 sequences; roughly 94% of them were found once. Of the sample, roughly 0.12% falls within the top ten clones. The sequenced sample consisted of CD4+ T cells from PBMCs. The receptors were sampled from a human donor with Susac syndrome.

The CDR3 DNA is TGTGCCACCAGTAAGGGAGGGCCTTACAATGAGCAGTTCTTC. Translation gives CATSKGGPYNEQFF. The J gene is TRBJ2-1, the V gene TRBV24-1, with 7 bases aligning to TRBD2. After removal of 6 bases from V and 4 bases from J, the junction contained 5 bases not matched to a gene. There are 14 residues in the CDR3. Germline CDR1 reads KGHDR; CDR2 reads SFDVKD.

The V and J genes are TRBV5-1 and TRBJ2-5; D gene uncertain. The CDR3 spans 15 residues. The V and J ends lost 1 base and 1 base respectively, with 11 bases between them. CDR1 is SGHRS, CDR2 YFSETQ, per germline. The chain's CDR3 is CASSLRATPQETQYF. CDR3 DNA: TGCGCCAGCAGCTTGCGGGCCACTCCCCAAGAGACCCAGTACTTC.

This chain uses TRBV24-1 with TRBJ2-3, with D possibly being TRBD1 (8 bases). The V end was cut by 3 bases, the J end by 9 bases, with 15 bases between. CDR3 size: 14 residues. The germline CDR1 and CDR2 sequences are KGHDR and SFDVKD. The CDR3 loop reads CATSDKQGGRTQYF. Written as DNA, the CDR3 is TGTGCCACCAGTGATAAACAGGGGGGGAGGACGCAGTATTTT.

CDR3 loop: CASSLDRGRKSGYTF. DNA for the CDR3: TGTGCCAGCTCACTGGACAGGGGGCGCAAGTCTGGCTACACCTTC. The chain employs TRBV18 and TRBJ1-2, with 11 positions matching TRBD1. V dropped 4 bases and J dropped 7; count of bases not matched to a gene: 8. CDR3 size: 15 residues. Germline V gives CDR1 KGHSH, CDR2 LQKENI. The entire variable domain, with the rest obtained from reference TRBV18 and TRBJ1-2, is as follows: NAGVMQNPRHLVRRRGQEARLRCSPMKGHSHVYWYRQLPEEGLKFMVYLQKENIIDESGMPKERFSAEFPKEGPSILRIQQVVRGDSAAYFCASSLDRGRKSGYTFGSGTRLTVV.

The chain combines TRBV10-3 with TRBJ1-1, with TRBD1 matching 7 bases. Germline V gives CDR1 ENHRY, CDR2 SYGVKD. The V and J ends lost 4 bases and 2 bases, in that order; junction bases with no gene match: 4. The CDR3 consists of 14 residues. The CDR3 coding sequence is TGTGCCATCAGTGCAGGACAGGATAACACTGAAGCTTTCTTT. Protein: CAISAGQDNTEAFF.

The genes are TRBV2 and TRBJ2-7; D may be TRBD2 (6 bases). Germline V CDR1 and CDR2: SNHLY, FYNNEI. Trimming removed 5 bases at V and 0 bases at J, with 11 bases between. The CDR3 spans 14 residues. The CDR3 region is CASSSTRNSYEQYF. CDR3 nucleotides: TGTGCCAGCAGTTCGACTAGGAACTCCTACGAGCAGTACTTC.

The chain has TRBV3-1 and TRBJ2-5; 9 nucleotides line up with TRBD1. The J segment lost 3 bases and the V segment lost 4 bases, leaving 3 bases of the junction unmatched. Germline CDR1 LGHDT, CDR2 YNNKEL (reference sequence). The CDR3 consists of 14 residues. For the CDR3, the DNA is TGTGCCAGCAGCCGAACAGGGGGCGAAGAGACCCAGTACTTC. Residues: CASSRTGGEETQYF.

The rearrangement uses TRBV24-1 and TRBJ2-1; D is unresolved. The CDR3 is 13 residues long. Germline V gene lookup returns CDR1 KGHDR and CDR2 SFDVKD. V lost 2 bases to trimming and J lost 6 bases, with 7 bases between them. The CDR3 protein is CATSDSRGNEQFF. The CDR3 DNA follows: TGTGCCACCAGTGATTCCCGCGGCAATGAGCAGTTCTTC.

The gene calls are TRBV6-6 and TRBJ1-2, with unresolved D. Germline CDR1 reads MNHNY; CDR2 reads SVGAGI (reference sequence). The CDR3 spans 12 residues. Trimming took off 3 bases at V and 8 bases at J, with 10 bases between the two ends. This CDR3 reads CASSYNSPGYTF. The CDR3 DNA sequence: TGTGCCAGCAGTTATAATTCGCCGGGCTACACCTTC.

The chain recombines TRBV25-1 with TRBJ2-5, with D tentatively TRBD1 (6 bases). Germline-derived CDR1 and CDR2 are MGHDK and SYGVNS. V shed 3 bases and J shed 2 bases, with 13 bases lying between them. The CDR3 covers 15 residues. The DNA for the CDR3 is TGTGCCAGCAGTGACCCTCCGACAGGACAAGAGACCCAGTACTTC. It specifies CASSDPPTGQETQYF.

The CDR3 is CASRFGQGKLFF. The CDR3 DNA sequence: TGTGCCAGCCGCTTCGGACAGGGAAAACTGTTTTTT. The chain recombines TRBV12-3 or TRBV12-4 with TRBJ1-4, with 8 nucleotides matching TRBD1. The CDR3 is made up of 12 amino acids. The V gene end was trimmed by 8 bases and the J gene end by 10 bases; junction bases not matched to a gene: 6.

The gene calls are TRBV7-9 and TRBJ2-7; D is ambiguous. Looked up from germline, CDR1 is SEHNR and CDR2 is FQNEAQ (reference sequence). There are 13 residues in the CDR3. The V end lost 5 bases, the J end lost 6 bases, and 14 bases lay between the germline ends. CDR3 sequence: CASSPGPLGEQYF. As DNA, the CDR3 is TGTGCCAGCAGCCCAGGACCCTTGGGCGAGCAGTACTTC.

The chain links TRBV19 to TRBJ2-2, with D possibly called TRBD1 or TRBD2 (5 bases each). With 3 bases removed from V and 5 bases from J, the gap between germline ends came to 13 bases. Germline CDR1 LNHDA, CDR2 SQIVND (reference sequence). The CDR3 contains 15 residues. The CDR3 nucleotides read TGTGCCAGTAGTATCTCCGGGGCAGGGACCGGGGAGCTGTTTTTT. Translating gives CASSISGAGTGELFF. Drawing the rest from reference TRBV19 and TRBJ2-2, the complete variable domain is DGGITQSPKYLFRKEGQNVTLSCEQNLNHDAMYWYRQDPGQGLRLIYYSQIVNDFQKGDIAEGYSVSREKKESFPLTVTSAQKNPTAFYLCASSISGAGTGELFFGEGSRLTVL.

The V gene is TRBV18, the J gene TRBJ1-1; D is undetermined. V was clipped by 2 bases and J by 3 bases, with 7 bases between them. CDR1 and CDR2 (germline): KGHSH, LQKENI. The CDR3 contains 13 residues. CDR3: CASSPARYTEAFF. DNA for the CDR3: TGTGCCAGCTCACCAGCCAGGTACACTGAAGCTTTCTTT.

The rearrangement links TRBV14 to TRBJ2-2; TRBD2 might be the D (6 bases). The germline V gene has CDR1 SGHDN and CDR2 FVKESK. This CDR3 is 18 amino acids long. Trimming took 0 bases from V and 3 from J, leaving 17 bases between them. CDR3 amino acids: CASSQERMAGPYTGELFF. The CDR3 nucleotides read TGTGCCAGCAGCCAAGAAAGGATGGCGGGGCCCTACACCGGGGAGCTGTTTTTT.

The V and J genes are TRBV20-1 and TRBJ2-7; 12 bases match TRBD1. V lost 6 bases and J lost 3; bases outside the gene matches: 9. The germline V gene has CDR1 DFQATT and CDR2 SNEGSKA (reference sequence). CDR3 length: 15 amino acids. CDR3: CSAWGDRGQNYEQYF. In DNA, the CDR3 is TGCAGTGCCTGGGGGGACAGGGGGCAGAACTACGAGCAGTACTTC.